These 19 T cell receptor beta chains came from one sample sequenced in a study of T cell changes during pregnancy in multiple sclerosis. Profiling relied on immunoSEQ multiplex PCR, and the TCRdb table lists in-frame clones only, not all of them. The table includes 100,000 or so clones, 90% to 95% detected once. Sequenced material: peripheral blood, taken after pregnancy. These receptors all stem from a female donor in good health, enrolled as a control in a pregnancy study.

This clone was counted once. The rearrangement uses TRBV5-1 and TRBJ2-2, with D possibly TRBD2 on 5 matching bases. Germline lookup yields CDR1 SGHRS and CDR2 YFSETQ. This CDR3 region has 15 residues. The V and J ends lost 0 bases and 1 base respectively, with 7 bases between them. CDR3: CASSLGGQNTGELFF. The CDR3 region has the DNA TGCGCCAGCAGCTTGGGCGGGCAGAACACCGGGGAGCTGTTTTTT.

The rearrangement uses TRBV2 and TRBJ2-3; no reliable D call. Looked up from germline, CDR1 is SNHLY and CDR2 is FYNNEI. The CDR3 contains 16 residues. The germline V and J ends were trimmed by 0 bases and 0 bases, with 10 bases remaining between them. This CDR3 reads CASSEAVNFSTDTQYF. The CDR3 DNA reads as TGTGCCAGCAGTGAAGCGGTAAACTTTAGCACAGATACGCAGTATTTT.

This chain links TRBV5-1 with TRBJ2-5, with 8 bases that match TRBD1. The J segment lost 1 base and the V segment lost 3 bases, leaving 11 bases of the junction unmatched. The CDR3 loop spans 17 amino acids. Germline V lookup: CDR1 SGHRS, CDR2 YFSETQ. DNA for the CDR3: TGCGCCAGCAGCTCCCCCGAAGGCAGGGGGCGCCAAGAGACCCAGTACTTC. This sequence encodes CASSSPEGRGRQETQYF.

CDR3 nucleotides: TGTGCCAGCAGTGCATACCTCCGGGACAGGGGGGGCCGGTATGAGCAGTTCTTC. Translating it yields CASSAYLRDRGGRYEQFF. This sequence joins TRBV27 and TRBJ2-1; the match to TRBD1 covers 11 bases. V dropped 5 bases and J dropped 8; count of bases not matched to a gene: 17. Germline V gene lookup returns CDR1 MNHEY and CDR2 SMNVEV (reference sequence). The CDR3 sequence is 18 residues long.

The chain uses TRBV6-5 and TRBJ2-1, with TRBD2 matching 9 bases. V dropped 10 bases and J dropped 7; count of bases not matched to a gene: 8. In germline, CDR1 is MNHEY, CDR2 SVGAGI. The CDR3 loop spans 13 amino acids. Here the CDR3 reads CATRTSERNEQFF. The DNA for the CDR3 is TGTGCCACACGGACTAGCGAGAGGAATGAGCAGTTCTTC.

The chain combines TRBV28 with TRBJ1-5; no firm D call. Germline-derived CDR1 and CDR2 are MDHEN and SYDVKM. This CDR3 has 14 amino acids. The ends were cut back, 3 bases at V and 3 bases at J, with 9 bases in the middle. The CDR3 bases are TGTGCCAGCAGTTTTATCAGGTCCAATCAGCCCCAGCATTTT. Its protein product is CASSFIRSNQPQHF.

The chain links TRBV6-1 to TRBJ1-1, with D maybe TRBD1 (5 bases). From germline, CDR1 is MNHNS and CDR2 SASEGT. CDR3 length: 17 residues. V lost 4 bases to trimming and J lost 2 bases, with 20 bases between them. CDR3 in DNA: TGTGCCAGCAGTGTCTTCGCTTTATGGACAACTAACACTGAAGCTTTCTTT. Translating it yields CASSVFALWTTNTEAFF.

The chain has TRBV6-1 and TRBJ1-2, with 11 bases identical to TRBD1. V lost 5 bases and J lost 8; bases outside the gene matches: 10. CDR1 and CDR2 (germline): MNHNS, SASEGT. This CDR3 has 15 amino acids. The CDR3 DNA reads as TGTGCCAGCAGTTCCCGGAGGACAGGGGGCTGGGGCTACACCTTC. Translation: CASSSRRTGGWGYTF.

This rearrangement joins TRBV5-1 to TRBJ2-2; maybe TRBD1 (5 bases). CDR1 is SGHRS and CDR2 is YFSETQ in the germline V gene. Deletions cut 0 bases from V and 1 base from J, with 7 bases between. CDR3 size: 15 residues. This CDR3 is CASSLGRVNTGELFF. The CDR3 coding sequence is TGCGCCAGCAGCTTGGGCAGGGTGAACACCGGGGAGCTGTTTTTT. Combining the CDR3 with reference TRBV5-1 and TRBJ2-2 gives the whole variable domain KAGVTQTPRYLIKTRGQQVTLSCSPISGHRSVSWYQQTPGQGLQFLFEYFSETQRNKGNFPGRFSGRQFSNSRSEMNVSTLELGDSALYLCASSLGRVNTGELFFGEGSRLTVL.

The gene calls are TRBV15 and TRBJ2-2, with 7 nucleotides matching TRBD1. CDR1 and CDR2 (germline): LNHNV, YYDKDF (reference sequence). CDR3 length: 17 residues. Trimming removed 7 bases from V and 5 bases from J; junction bases left unmatched: 16. The CDR3 here is CATTLSALTGKTGELFF. The CDR3 DNA sequence: TGTGCCACCACCCTGAGCGCATTGACAGGGAAAACCGGGGAGCTGTTTTTT.

J is TRBJ2-7 and V is TRBV11-1; D is perhaps TRBD1 (5 bases). This CDR3 is built from 14 residues. The germline V and J ends were trimmed by 5 bases and 4 bases, with 15 bases remaining between them. Per germline, CDR1 SGHAT and CDR2 FQDESV (reference sequence). In DNA, the CDR3 is TGTGCCAGCAGCCCTAACCGCGACAGATACGAGCAGTACTTC. It encodes CASSPNRDRYEQYF.

V gene TRBV19 combines with J gene TRBJ2-3; a possible D gene is TRBD1 (5 bases). CDR1 is LNHDA, CDR2 SQIVND, per germline (reference sequence). V was shortened by 6 bases and J by 2 bases, with 24 bases between the two germline ends. The CDR3 totals 18 residues. Here the CDR3 reads CASSLRVTAPVPTDTQYF. In DNA form, the CDR3 reads TGTGCCAGTAGCCTCAGGGTCACAGCTCCGGTGCCCACAGATACGCAGTATTTT.

The chain's CDR3 is CASSAPGLHYEQYF. CDR3 nucleotides: TGTGCCAGCAGCGCCCCGGGACTACACTACGAGCAGTACTTC. The V gene is TRBV5-4, the J gene TRBJ2-7, with 7 nucleotides matching TRBD2. With 4 bases clipped from V and 3 bases from J, the junction kept 7 bases outside the gene matches. CDR1 SGHNT and CDR2 YYREEE come from the germline V gene (reference sequence). The CDR3 sequence is 14 residues long.

The gene calls are TRBV7-8 and TRBJ2-3; 13 nucleotides align to TRBD2. CDR3 length equals 18 residues. The ends lost 3 bases at V and 4 bases at J; junction bases unmatched: 10. CDR1 is SGHVS, CDR2 FQNEAQ, per germline. DNA for the CDR3: TGTGCCAGCAGCTTCCTCTTTGGACTAGCGGGAGTAGCAGATACGCAGTATTTT. Translated: CASSFLFGLAGVADTQYF.

V and J are TRBV7-2 and TRBJ2-5; 7 bases are shared with TRBD2. This CDR3 is built from 14 residues. The V and J ends lost 4 bases and 3 bases, in that order; junction bases with no gene match: 5. Germline V gene sequence: CDR1 SGHTA, CDR2 FQGNSA. This CDR3 is CASSSGLTEETQYF. The CDR3 DNA is TGTGCCAGCAGCTCGGGACTAACGGAAGAGACCCAGTACTTC.

The chain uses TRBV2 and TRBJ2-1, with D unresolved. Germline CDR1 and CDR2: SNHLY and FYNNEI. Trimming took 2 bases from V and 14 from J, leaving 16 bases between them. The CDR3 loop spans 13 amino acids. The CDR3 bases are TGTGCCAGCAGTGAATACTCTGCACAGAACGAGTTCTTC. Its protein is CASSEYSAQNEFF.

The chain recombines TRBV4-1 with TRBJ2-3; 7 bases are shared with TRBD1. V lost 1 base, J lost 3 bases, and 4 bases stayed unmatched. Per the germline V gene, CDR1 is MGHRA and CDR2 is YSYEKL. The CDR3 spans 15 residues. The CDR3 coding sequence is TGCGCCAGCAGCCAAGGACAGGGTGGGACAGATACGCAGTATTTT. It encodes CASSQGQGGTDTQYF.

The chain is built from TRBV28 and TRBJ2-1; the match to TRBD1 covers 8 bases. CDR3 length: 11 residues. Germline CDR1 is MDHEN and CDR2 is SYDVKM. The V and J ends lost 2 bases and 16 bases, in that order; junction bases with no gene match: 4. The CDR3 sequence is CASSLGQGAFF. CDR3 bases: TGTGCCAGCAGTTTAGGACAGGGTGCCTTCTTC.

The chain is built from TRBV19 and TRBJ1-1; possibly TRBD1 for D (5 bases). V dropped 0 bases and J dropped 4 bases, with 15 bases sitting between them. Germline V gene sequence: CDR1 LNHDA, CDR2 SQIVND (reference sequence). This CDR3 has 16 amino acids. The chain's CDR3 is CASSIDGDGGSTEAFF. The CDR3 nucleotides read TGTGCCAGTAGTATAGATGGGGACGGGGGAAGCACTGAAGCTTTCTTT.